The sequence of this TCR beta chain was determined in a study of glioma-infiltrating T cells after dendritic cell vaccination. Study-level background: Patients had newly diagnosed or recurrent glioblastoma and received dendritic cell vaccines.

Turning to this clone: Its antigen is unknown.

V shed 5 bases and J 3 bases; nucleotides not matched to a gene: 5. There are 15 residues in the CDR3. The germline CDR1 and CDR2 sequences are LNHDA and SQIVND (reference sequence). The study's findings and limits: Survival was not directly related to TCR clonality in these patients.

Before vaccination, two weeks after the third vaccination, and at progression, PBMC were collected. Sequencing used immunoSEQ multiplex PCR; TCRdb keeps in-frame clones, though not all of them. The data show fewer than 45,000 clones, approximately 80% seen once. This receptor was obtained from a human donor with glioblastoma. The J gene is TRBJ1-4, the V gene TRBV19, with 8 nucleotides matching TRBD1. This specimen consisted of blood, obtained before dendritic cell vaccination. CDR3 sequence reads: CASSPQTGANEKLFF. CDR3 nucleotide sequence: TGTGCCAGTAGTCCCCAGACAGGGGCTAATGAAAAACTGTTTTTT.